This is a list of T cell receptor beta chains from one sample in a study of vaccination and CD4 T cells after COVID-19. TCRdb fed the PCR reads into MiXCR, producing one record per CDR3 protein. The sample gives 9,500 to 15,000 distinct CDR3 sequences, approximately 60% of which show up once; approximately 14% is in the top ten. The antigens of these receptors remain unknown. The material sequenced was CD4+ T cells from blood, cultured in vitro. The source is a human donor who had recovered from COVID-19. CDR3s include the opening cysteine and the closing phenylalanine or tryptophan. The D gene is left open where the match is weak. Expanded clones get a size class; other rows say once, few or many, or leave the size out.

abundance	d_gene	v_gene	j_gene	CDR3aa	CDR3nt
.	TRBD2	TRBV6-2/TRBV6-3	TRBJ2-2	CASNGGRTSDIGELFF	TGTGCCAGCAATGGAGGGAGGACTAGCGACATCGGGGAGCTGTTTTTT
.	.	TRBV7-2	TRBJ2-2	CASSGRAGAGELFF	TGTGCCAGCAGCGGCAGGGCAGGAGCCGGGGAGCTGTTTTTT
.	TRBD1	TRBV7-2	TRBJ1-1	CASSWTGGWGNTEAFF	TGTGCCAGCAGCTGGACAGGGGGCTGGGGGAACACTGAAGCTTTCTTT
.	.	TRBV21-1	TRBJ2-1	CASNRLAGVNEQFF	TGTGCCAGCAACCGACTAGCGGGAGTCAATGAGCAGTTCTTC
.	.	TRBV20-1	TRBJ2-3	CSVRDPDLPDTQYF	TGCAGTGTCCGGGACCCCGACCTCCCAGATACGCAGTATTTT
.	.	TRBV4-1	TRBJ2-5	CASSQSDSGGGWETQYF	TGCGCCAGCAGCCAATCTGACTCCGGGGGCGGCTGGGAGACCCAGTACTTC
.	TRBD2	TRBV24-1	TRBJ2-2	CATSDLAGDETGELFF	TGTGCCACCAGTGATCTAGCGGGAGATGAGACCGGGGAGCTGTTTTTT
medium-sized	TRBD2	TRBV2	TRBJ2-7	CASRTGTSGSALYEQYF	TGTGCCAGCAGGACCGGGACTAGCGGGAGCGCCCTCTACGAGCAGTACTTC
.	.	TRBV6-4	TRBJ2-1	CASSDSTEGYNEQFF	TGTGCCAGCAGTGACTCGACTGAAGGGTACAATGAGCAGTTCTTC
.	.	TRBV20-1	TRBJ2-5	CSARDGLQTETQYF	TGCAGTGCTAGAGACGGCCTCCAAACCGAGACCCAGTACTTC
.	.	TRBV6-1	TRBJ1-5	CASRGAEDNQPQHF	TGTGCCAGCAGGGGGGCGGAGGACAATCAGCCCCAGCATTTT
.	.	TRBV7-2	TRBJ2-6	CASSSSRERINSGANVLTF	TGTGCCAGCAGCTCCTCCAGGGAACGGATCAACTCTGGGGCCAACGTCCTGACTTTC
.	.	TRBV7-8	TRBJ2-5	CASRPGGQIQETQYF	TGTGCCAGCAGACCAGGGGGGCAGATCCAAGAGACCCAGTACTTC
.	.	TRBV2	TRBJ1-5	CASGPEGLNQPQHF	TGTGCCAGCGGACCCGAAGGGCTTAATCAGCCCCAGCATTTT
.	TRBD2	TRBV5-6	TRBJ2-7	CASSSTMTSGRSHYEQYF	TGTGCCAGCAGCTCAACAATGACTAGCGGGAGGTCTCACTACGAGCAGTACTTC
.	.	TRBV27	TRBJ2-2	CASKRTTFNTGELFF	TGTGCCAGCAAGAGAACCACTTTCAACACCGGGGAGCTGTTTTTT
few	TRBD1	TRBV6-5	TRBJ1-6	CASSYGYRGISPLHF	TGTGCCAGCAGTTACGGTTACAGGGGCATCTCACCCCTCCACTTT
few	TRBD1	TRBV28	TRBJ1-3	CASSPTGIYTIYF	TGTGCCAGCAGTCCGACAGGGATATACACCATATATTTT
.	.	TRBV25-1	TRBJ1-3	CASSNTSTGNTIYF	TGTGCCAGCAGTAATACAAGCACTGGAAACACCATATATTTT
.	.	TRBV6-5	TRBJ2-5	CASSSRWGVGETQYF	TGTGCCAGCAGTTCTAGGTGGGGTGTAGGGGAGACCCAGTACTTC
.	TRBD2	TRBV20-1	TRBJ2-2	CSARVPSGSPGELFF	TGCAGTGCTAGAGTTCCTAGCGGGAGTCCCGGGGAGCTGTTTTTT
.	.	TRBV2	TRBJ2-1	CASSEMGEANNEQFF	TGTGCCAGCAGTGAGATGGGGGAGGCGAACAATGAGCAGTTCTTC
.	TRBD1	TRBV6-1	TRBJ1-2	CASSEGRGQGLYGYTF	TGTGCCAGCAGTGAGGGGAGGGGGCAGGGTCTCTATGGCTACACCTTC
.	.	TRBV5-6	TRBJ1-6	CASSSAMVTPLHF	TGTGCCAGCAGCTCCGCGATGGTCACACCCCTCCACTTT
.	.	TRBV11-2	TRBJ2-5	CASSYRLLYQETQYF	TGTGCCAGCAGCTACAGATTACTTTACCAAGAGACCCAGTACTTC
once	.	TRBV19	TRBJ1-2	CASSGRRSRGSDGYTF	TGTGCCAGTAGTGGACGTCGTAGCAGGGGATCGGATGGCTACACCTTC
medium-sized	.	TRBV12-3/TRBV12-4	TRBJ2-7	CASSFTSDEQYF	TGTGCCAGCAGTTTTACATCAGACGAGCAGTACTTC
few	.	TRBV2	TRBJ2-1	CASSEGGYNEQFF	TGTGCCAGCAGTGAAGGCGGTTACAATGAGCAGTTCTTC
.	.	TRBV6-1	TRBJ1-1	CASSQLSSRNTEAFF	TGTGCCAGCAGTCAACTCTCGAGCCGCAACACTGAAGCTTTCTTT
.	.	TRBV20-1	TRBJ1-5	CSARKEGKYSNQPQHF	TGCAGTGCTAGAAAAGAGGGGAAATATAGCAATCAGCCCCAGCATTTT
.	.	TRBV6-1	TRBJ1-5	CASSDRGLLNQPQHF	TGTGCCAGCAGTGATCGGGGATTGCTCAATCAGCCCCAGCATTTT
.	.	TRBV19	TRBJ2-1	CASSIDNSNYNEQFF	TGTGCCAGTAGTATAGATAATTCAAACTACAATGAGCAGTTCTTC
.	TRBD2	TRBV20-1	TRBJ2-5	CSAKLGTAVGAGLAGGPMKETQYF	TGCAGTGCTAAGCTTGGGACAGCGGTCGGCGCGGGGCTAGCGGGAGGGCCTATGAAGGAGACCCAGTACTTC
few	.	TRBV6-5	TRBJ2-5	CASSLLGDRGGETQYF	TGTGCCAGCAGTTTACTCGGAGACAGAGGGGGAGAGACCCAGTACTTC
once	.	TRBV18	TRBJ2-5	CASSPLQAGETQYF	TGTGCCAGCTCACCATTACAGGCGGGGGAGACCCAGTACTTC
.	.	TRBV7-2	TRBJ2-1	CASSLEAPVYNEQFF	TGTGCCAGCAGCTTAGAAGCGCCCGTATACAATGAGCAGTTCTTC
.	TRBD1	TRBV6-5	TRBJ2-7	CASSYAQRTGVSYEQYF	TGTGCCAGCAGTTACGCCCAAAGGACAGGCGTCTCCTACGAGCAGTACTTC
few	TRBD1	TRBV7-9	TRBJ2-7	CASSPRTGGQQYF	TGTGCCAGCAGCCCCCGGACAGGGGGCCAGCAGTACTTC
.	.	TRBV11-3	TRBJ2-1	CASSPTAVWGEQFF	TGTGCCAGCAGCCCAACCGCTGTCTGGGGGGAGCAGTTCTTC
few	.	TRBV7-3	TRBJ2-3	CASSLSSTDTQYF	TGTGCCAGCAGCTTATCCAGCACAGATACGCAGTATTTT
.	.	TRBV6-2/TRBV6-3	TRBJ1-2	CASTNGGSSNYGYTF	TGTGCCAGCACCAATGGGGGATCTTCTAACTATGGCTACACCTTC
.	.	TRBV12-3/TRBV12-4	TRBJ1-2	CASTQGRPSNYGYTF	TGTGCCAGCACCCAAGGAAGGCCTTCTAACTATGGCTACACCTTC
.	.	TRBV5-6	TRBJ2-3	CASNWDTLTDTQYF	TGTGCCAGCAACTGGGACACTCTCACAGATACGCAGTATTTT
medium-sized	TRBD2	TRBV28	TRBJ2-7	CASSRPSGDSYEQYF	TGTGCCAGCAGTCGTCCCAGCGGGGACTCCTACGAGCAGTACTTC
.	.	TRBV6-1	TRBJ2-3	CASNTMVMAGTQYF	TGTGCCAGCAATACTATGGTCATGGCGGGTACGCAGTATTTT
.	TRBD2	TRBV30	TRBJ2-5	CAWSAGLAGESQYF	TGTGCCTGGAGTGCCGGGCTAGCGGGAGAGTCCCAGTACTTC
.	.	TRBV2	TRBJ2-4	CATIGSLSTDIQYF	TGTGCCACCATAGGCAGCCTCAGTACGGACATTCAGTACTTC
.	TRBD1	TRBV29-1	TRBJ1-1	CSVRWGQMNTEAFF	TGCAGCGTGAGGTGGGGACAGATGAACACTGAAGCTTTCTTT
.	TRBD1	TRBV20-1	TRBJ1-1	CSAAHRQGYTEAFF	TGCAGTGCAGCTCACCGACAGGGGTACACTGAAGCTTTCTTT
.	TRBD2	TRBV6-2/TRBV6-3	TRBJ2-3	CASSYSPNWGLAGAEDTQYF	TGTGCCAGCAGTTACTCCCCTAACTGGGGACTAGCGGGAGCTGAAGATACGCAGTATTTT